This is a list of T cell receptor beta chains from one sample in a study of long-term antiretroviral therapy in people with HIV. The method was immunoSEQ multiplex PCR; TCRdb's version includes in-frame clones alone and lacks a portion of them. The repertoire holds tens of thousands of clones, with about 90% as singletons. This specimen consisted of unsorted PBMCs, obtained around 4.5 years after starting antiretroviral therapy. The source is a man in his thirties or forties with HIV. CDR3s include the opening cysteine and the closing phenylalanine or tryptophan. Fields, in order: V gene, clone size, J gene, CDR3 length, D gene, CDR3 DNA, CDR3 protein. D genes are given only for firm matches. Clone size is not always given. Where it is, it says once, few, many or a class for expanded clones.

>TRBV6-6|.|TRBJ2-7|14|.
TGTGCCAGCAGCTCCCAGCGGGTAGCGTACGAGCAGTACTTC
CASSSQRVAYEQYF
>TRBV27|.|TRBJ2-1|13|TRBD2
TGTGCCAGCCAAAAGCGGGCGGGAGATGAGCAGTTCTTC
CASQKRAGDEQFF
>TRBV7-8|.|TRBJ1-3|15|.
TGTGCCAGCAGCGGCCTCAGGGGCTCTGGAAACACCATATATTTT
CASSGLRGSGNTIYF
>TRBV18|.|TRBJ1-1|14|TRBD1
TGTGCCAGCTCACCATATAGGGGACAGACTGAAGCTTTCTTT
CASSPYRGQTEAFF
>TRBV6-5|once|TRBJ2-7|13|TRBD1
TGTGCCAGCAGTGTTGGACAGGCCTACGAGCAGTACTTC
CASSVGQAYEQYF
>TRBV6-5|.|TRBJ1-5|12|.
TGTGCCAGCAGGGGTTCGGGTCAGCCCCAGCATTTT
CASRGSGQPQHF
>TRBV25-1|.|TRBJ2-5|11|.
TGTGCCAGCAGTGAGGGAGAGACCCAGTACTTC
CASSEGETQYF
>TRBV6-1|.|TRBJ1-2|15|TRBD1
TGTGCCAGCAGTCAATTCTCAGGGGGCGCGGGTGGCTACACCTTC
CASSQFSGGAGGYTF
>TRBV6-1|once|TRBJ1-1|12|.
TGTGCCAGCACCCCGTGGGTCACTGAAGCTTTCTTT
CASTPWVTEAFF
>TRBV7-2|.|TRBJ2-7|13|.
TGTGCCAGCAGCATTCCCAGCTCCTACGAGCAGTACTTC
CASSIPSSYEQYF
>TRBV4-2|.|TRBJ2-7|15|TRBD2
TGTGCCAGCAGCCAAGCGGGGCTAGCGGCTTACGAGCAGTACTTC
CASSQAGLAAYEQYF
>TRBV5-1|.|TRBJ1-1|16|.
TGCGCCAGCAGCTCCGAAATTAGGGCAGGTAGGACTGAAGCTTTCTTT
CASSSEIRAGRTEAFF
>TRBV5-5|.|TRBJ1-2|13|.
TGTGCCAGCAGCTTGGGTTTGACTGATGGCTACACCTTC
CASSLGLTDGYTF
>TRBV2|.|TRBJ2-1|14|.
TGTGCCAGCAGTGAAAAGAGAGGGGGGCATGAGCAGTTCTTC
CASSEKRGGHEQFF
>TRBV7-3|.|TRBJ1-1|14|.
TGTGCCAGCAGCTTAGGGGTTTTGGGGGGTGAAGCTTTCTTT
CASSLGVLGGEAFF
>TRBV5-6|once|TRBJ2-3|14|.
TGTGCCAGCACCGGGGGACGGGGTCCAGATACGCAGTATTTT
CASTGGRGPDTQYF
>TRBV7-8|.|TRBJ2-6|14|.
TGTGCCAGCGCCGGCACCTCTGGGGCCAACGTCCTGACTTTC
CASAGTSGANVLTF
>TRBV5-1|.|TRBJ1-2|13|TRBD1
TGCGCCAGCGGACAGGAAGATAACTATGGCTACACCTTC
CASGQEDNYGYTF
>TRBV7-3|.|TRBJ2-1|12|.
TGTGCCAGCAGCTCCCGGGACAATGAGCAGTTCTTC
CASSSRDNEQFF
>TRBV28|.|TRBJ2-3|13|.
TGTGCCAGCTATGATTCTAGCACAGATACGCAGTATTTT
CASYDSSTDTQYF
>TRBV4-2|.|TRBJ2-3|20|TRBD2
TGTGCCAGCAGCCAAGACCCCCCCCGGCTCGGGCGGGGGGCTGAGGATACGCAGTATTTT
CASSQDPPRLGRGAEDTQYF
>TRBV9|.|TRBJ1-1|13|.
TGTGCCAGCAGCGAATCCTACCAGGGAGAAGCTTTCTTT
CASSESYQGEAFF
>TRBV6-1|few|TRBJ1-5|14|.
TGTGCCAGCAGTGAAGGGGGCAGGGGATACTCCCAGCATTTT
CASSEGGRGYSQHF
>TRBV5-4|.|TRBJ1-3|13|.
TGTGCCAGCAATGACCGCTCTGGAAACACCATATATTTT
CASNDRSGNTIYF
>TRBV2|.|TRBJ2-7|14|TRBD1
TGTGCCAGCAGTGAAGCGCTATGGGACAGCGGCTACGACTTC
CASSEALWDSGYDF
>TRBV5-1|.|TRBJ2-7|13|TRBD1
TGCGCCAGCAGCAGGGACAGGGGGGACGAGCAGTACTTC
CASSRDRGDEQYF
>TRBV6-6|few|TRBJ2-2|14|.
TGTGCCAGCAGTTTCATGACAAGTAGCGGGGAGCTGTTTTTT
CASSFMTSSGELFF
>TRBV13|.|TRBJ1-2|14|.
TGTGCCAGCAGCTTAAGTACGGCGGCCTATGGCTACACCTTC
CASSLSTAAYGYTF
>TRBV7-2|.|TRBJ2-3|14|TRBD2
TGTGCCAGCAGCTTTAGCGGGAGTATAGATACGCAGTATTTT
CASSFSGSIDTQYF
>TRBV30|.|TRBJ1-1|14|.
TGTGCCTGGAGTGGACCAGGAGTCCGGACTGAAGCTTTCTTT
CAWSGPGVRTEAFF
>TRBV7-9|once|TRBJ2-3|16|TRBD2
TGTGCCAGCAGCTTCGGTAGCGGGAGGTTTGCAGATACGCAGTATTTT
CASSFGSGRFADTQYF
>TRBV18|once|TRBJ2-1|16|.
TGTGCCAGCTCACCACCGTTCCACCCCTCCTACAATGAGCAGTTCTTC
CASSPPFHPSYNEQFF
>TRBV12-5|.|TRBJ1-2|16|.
TGTGCTAGTGGTTTGGTTTTGGGGCCTGGGGCTTATGGCTACACCTTC
CASGLVLGPGAYGYTF
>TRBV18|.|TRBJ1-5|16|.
TGTGCCAGCTCAACTCGAGGGAGGGGAGATATCCTGGCCCAGCATTTT
CASSTRGRGDILAQHF
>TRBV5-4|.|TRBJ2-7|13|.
TGTGCCAGCAGCTTGGATAGGGCTTACGAGCAGTACTTC
CASSLDRAYEQYF
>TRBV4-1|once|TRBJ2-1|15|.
TGCGCCAGCAGCCAAGATGGCGGACCCTACAATGAGCAGTTCTTC
CASSQDGGPYNEQFF
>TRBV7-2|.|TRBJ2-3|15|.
TGTGCCAGCAGCTTAGTCGGGACAACCACAGATACGCAGTATTTT
CASSLVGTTTDTQYF
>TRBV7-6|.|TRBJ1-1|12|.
TGTGCCAGCAGCTTTCCGGGAAGGGAAGCTTTCTTT
CASSFPGREAFF
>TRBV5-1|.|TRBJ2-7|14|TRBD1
TGCGCCAGCAGCTTGGGACAGGGGGCCTCCGAGCAGTACTTC
CASSLGQGASEQYF
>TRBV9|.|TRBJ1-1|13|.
TGTGCCAGCAGCGTAGTGTGGGGCACTGAAGCTTTCTTT
CASSVVWGTEAFF
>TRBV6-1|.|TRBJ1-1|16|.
TGTGCCAGCAGTGAAGCTTCGACAATCCCTAACGCTGAAGCTTTCTTT
CASSEASTIPNAEAFF
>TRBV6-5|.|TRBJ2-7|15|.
TGTGCCAGCAGAACAGGTGGAGGTAGGACCTACGAGCAGTACTTC
CASRTGGGRTYEQYF